Detailed here is one T cell receptor (beta chain). No antigen is known for it. The patients, who ranged from 18 to 65 in age, presented with newly diagnosed hyperthyroidism lasting under 2 months. This sample is part of a study of T cells in Graves' hyperthyroidism and ophthalmopathy. The V end was cut by 0 bases, the J end by 4 bases, with 12 bases between. The CDR3 contains 14 residues. The germline V gene has CDR1 DFQATT and CDR2 SNEGSKA (reference sequence). Study-level results: Researchers report that a 13 V-J model separated ophthalmopathy from stable hyperthyroidism.

RNA transcripts provided the source from which TCR beta CDR3 regions were amplified. The HTBI set primed first-round TCR CDR3 RT-PCR. From the multiplex PCR reads, TCRdb called clonotypes with MiXCR, one entry per CDR3 protein. This table has about 620,000 distinct CDR3 sequences, about 17% appearing once. Specimen: blood. This sequence was found in a woman aged 25-40 years with Graves' hyperthyroidism. The V and J genes are TRBV20-1 and TRBJ2-5; tentatively, D is TRBD1 (5 bases). This chain's CDR3 is CSAREPARAETQYF. The CDR3, as DNA: TGCAGTGCTAGAGAGCCGGCCAGGGCAGAGACCCAGTACTTC.